The clone carrying this T cell receptor beta chain appeared many times. Its antigen is still unknown. Authors of the study amplified TCR beta CDR3 regions from RNA transcripts. First-round RT-PCR targeting the TCR CDR3 was performed with the HTBI primer set. TCRdb fed the multiplex PCR reads into MiXCR, producing one record per CDR3 protein. The profile shows 110,000 to 150,000 distinct CDR3 sequences, around 21% of them singletons. This CDR3 comprises 15 residues. Trimming shortened V by 4 bases and J by 2 bases, and 15 bases separated the two germline ends. Germline V gene lookup returns CDR1 SGHAT and CDR2 FQNNGV. This sample was included in a study of T cells in Graves' hyperthyroidism and ophthalmopathy. Overall study findings and caveats: Most thyroid clonotypes with frequency above 0.001 were detected in blood. The model's output predicted ophthalmopathy at a median of roughly 6.9 months prior to onset.

Hyperthyroidism patients were newly diagnosed, had disease duration under 2 months, and were aged 18 to 65 years. The chain is built from TRBV11-2 and TRBJ2-7; weak D call: TRBD2 (7 bases). The sequence derives from a woman aged 45 to 65 with Graves' hyperthyroidism that later progressed to Graves' ophthalmopathy. The sequenced material came from blood. The CDR3 DNA is TGTGCCAGCAGCTCGGGACGGGGGGCCCCCTACGAGCAGTACTTC. Its translation: CASSSGRGAPYEQYF.